The present TCR beta chain was sequenced within a study of T cell responses to AZD1222 COVID-19 vaccine. As for the study in general: Whether given at about 4 or about 12 weeks, second doses were pooled. Findings of the study overall: Donors, mostly white British, included more females; clonal diversity was possibly underestimated. Only a handful of AZD1222 recipients, about six in all, had baseline seropositivity.

Using immunoSEQ multiplex PCR, the repertoire was profiled, and TCRdb retains in-frame clones only, with some absent. Of under 150,000 clones in the sample, under 95% are singletons; the top ten hold approximately 5.4%. The table lists this clone with a count of one. What it binds is not known. The CDR3 loop spans 15 amino acids. With 0 bases removed from V and 7 bases from J, the gap between germline ends came to 12 bases. Germline lookup yields CDR1 LGHNA and CDR2 YSLEER. The sequences come from peripheral blood, collected on day 0 of AZD1222 vaccination. The TCR originated in an adult in good health. V is TRBV4-3 and J is TRBJ1-4; D is ambiguous. The CDR3 DNA sequence: TGCGCCAGCAGCCAAGATACGTACTCGGGTGAAAAACTGTTTTTT. Protein product: CASSQDTYSGEKLFF.